The next 4 T cell receptor beta chains were all read from a single sample in a study of CD8 T cells in ankylosing spondylitis. These receptors lack a known antigen. TCRdb reprocessed the 5' RACE reads via MiXCR and lists one record per CDR3 protein. The sample shows hundreds of thousands of distinct CDR3 sequences, 15% to 20% of them seen only once. Study-level points and caveats: A TCR beta motif of 7 to 9 highly homologous variants seemed to mark ankylosing spondylitis blood.

Sequencing was carried out using blood, either unsorted or a sorted T cell fraction (not recorded which). All receptors derive from a male donor with ankylosing spondylitis.

This clonotype was seen only a few times. This chain joins TRBV2 and TRBJ1-2; 8 bases map to TRBD1. The CDR3 is made up of 15 amino acids. J was trimmed by 8 bases and V by 2 bases; bases with no gene match: 10. CDR1 is SNHLY, CDR2 FYNNEI, per germline. For the CDR3, the DNA is TGTGCCAGCAGTGAATCGTCAGGGGGCGTCCGGGGCTACACCTTC. Translation: CASSESSGGVRGYTF.

V and J are TRBV3-1 and TRBJ2-5; D might be TRBD1 (6 bases). Germline CDR1 LGHDT, CDR2 YNNKEL (reference sequence). The CDR3 runs 13 residues. The ends were cut back, 10 bases at V and 2 bases at J, with 14 bases in the middle. The CDR3 DNA reads TGTGCCACCACACAGGGACCTCAAGAGACCCAGTACTTC. Its protein product is CATTQGPQETQYF.

The V gene is TRBV12-3 or TRBV12-4, the J gene TRBJ1-3, with D perhaps matching TRBD1 (5 bases). The ends were cut back, 3 bases at V and 3 bases at J, with 12 bases in the middle. The CDR3 runs 15 residues. The CDR3 nucleotides are TGTGCCAGCAGTTTTCGGGGGGTACTTGGAAACACCATATATTTT. It yields the protein CASSFRGVLGNTIYF.

The CDR3 sequence is CASSSSPGRETQYF. The CDR3 DNA sequence: TGTGCCAGCAGCTCCTCCCCAGGGCGAGAGACCCAGTACTTC. The rearrangement uses TRBV28 and TRBJ2-5; a weak D match, TRBD1 (5 bases). CDR3 length equals 14 residues. Per the germline V gene, CDR1 is MDHEN and CDR2 is SYDVKM. Trimming pared 6 bases from V and 4 bases from J, leaving 15 bases between.